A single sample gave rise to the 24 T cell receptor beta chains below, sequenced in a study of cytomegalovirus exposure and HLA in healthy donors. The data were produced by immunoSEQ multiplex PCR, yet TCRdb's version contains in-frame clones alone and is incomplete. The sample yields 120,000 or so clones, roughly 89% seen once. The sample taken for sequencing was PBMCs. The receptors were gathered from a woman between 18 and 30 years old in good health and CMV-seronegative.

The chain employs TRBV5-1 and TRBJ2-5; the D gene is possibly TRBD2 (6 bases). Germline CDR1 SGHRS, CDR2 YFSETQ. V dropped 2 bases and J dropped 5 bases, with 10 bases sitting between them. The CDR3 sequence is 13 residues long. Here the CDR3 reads CASSLGGDETQYF. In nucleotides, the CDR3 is TGCGCCAGCAGCTTAGGAGGGGACGAGACCCAGTACTTC. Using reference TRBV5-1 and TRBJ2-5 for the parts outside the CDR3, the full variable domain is KAGVTQTPRYLIKTRGQQVTLSCSPISGHRSVSWYQQTPGQGLQFLFEYFSETQRNKGNFPGRFSGRQFSNSRSEMNVSTLELGDSALYLCASSLGGDETQYFGPGTRLLVL.

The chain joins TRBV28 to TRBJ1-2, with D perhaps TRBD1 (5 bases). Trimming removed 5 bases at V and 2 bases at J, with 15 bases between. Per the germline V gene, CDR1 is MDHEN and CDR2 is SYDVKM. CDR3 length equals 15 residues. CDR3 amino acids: CASSHRVKGNYGYTF. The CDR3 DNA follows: TGTGCCAGCAGTCACCGAGTAAAGGGGAACTATGGCTACACCTTC.

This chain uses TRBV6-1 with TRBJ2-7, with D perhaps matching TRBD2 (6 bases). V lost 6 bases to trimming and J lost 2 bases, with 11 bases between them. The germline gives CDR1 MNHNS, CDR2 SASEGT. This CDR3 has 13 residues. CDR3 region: CASRMGGTYEQYF. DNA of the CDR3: TGTGCCAGCAGGATGGGGGGAACCTACGAGCAGTACTTC.

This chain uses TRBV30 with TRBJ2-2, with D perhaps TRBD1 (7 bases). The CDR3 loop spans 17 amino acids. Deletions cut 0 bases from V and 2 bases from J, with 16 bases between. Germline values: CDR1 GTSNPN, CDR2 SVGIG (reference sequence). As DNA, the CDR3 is TGTGCCTGGAGTGTACGGTCAGGGGGGTATAACACCGGGGAGCTGTTTTTT. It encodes CAWSVRSGGYNTGELFF. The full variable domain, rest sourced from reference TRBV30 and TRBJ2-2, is SQTIHQWPATLVQPVGSPLSLECTVEGTSNPNLYWYRQAAGRGLQLLFYSVGIGQISSEVPQNLSASRPQDRQFILSSKKLLLSDSGFYLCAWSVRSGGYNTGELFFGEGSRLTVL.

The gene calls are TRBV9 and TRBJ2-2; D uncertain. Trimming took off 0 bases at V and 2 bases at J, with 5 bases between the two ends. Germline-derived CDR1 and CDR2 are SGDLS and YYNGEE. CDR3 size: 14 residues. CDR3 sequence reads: CASSVASNTGELFF. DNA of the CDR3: TGTGCCAGCAGCGTAGCTAGTAACACCGGGGAGCTGTTTTTT.

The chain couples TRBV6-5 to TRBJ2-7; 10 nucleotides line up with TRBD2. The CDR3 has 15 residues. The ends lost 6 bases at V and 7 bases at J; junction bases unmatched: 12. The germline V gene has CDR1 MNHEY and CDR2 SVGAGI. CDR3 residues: CASSPSKATSGEQYV. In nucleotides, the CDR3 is TGTGCCAGCAGCCCTAGTAAAGCGACTAGCGGGGAGCAGTACGTC.

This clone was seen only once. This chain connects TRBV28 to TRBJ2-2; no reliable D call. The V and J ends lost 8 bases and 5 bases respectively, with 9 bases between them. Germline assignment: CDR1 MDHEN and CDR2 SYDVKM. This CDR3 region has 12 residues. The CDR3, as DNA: TGTGCCAGCTGTAGTCAAACCGGGGAGCTGTTTTTT. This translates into CASCSQTGELFF.

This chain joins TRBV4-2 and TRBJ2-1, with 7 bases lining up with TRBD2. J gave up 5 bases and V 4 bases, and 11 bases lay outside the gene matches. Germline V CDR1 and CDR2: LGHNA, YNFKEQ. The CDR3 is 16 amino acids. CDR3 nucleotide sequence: TGTGCCAGCAGCCCGAATGGCGGGAGTATGGACAATGAGCAGTTCTTC. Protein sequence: CASSPNGGSMDNEQFF.

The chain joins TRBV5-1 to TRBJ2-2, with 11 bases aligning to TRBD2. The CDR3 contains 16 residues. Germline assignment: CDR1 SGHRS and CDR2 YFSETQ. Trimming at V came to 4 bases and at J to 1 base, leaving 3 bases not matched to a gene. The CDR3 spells CASSEGLAVNTGELFF. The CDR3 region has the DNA TGCGCCAGCAGCGAGGGACTAGCGGTGAACACCGGGGAGCTGTTTTTT.

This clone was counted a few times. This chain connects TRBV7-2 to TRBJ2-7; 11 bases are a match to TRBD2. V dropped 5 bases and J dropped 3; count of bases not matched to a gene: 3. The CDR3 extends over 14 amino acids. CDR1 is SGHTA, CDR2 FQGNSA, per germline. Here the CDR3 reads CASSRLAGFYEQYV. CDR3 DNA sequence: TGTGCCAGCAGCCGACTAGCGGGGTTCTACGAGCAGTACGTC.

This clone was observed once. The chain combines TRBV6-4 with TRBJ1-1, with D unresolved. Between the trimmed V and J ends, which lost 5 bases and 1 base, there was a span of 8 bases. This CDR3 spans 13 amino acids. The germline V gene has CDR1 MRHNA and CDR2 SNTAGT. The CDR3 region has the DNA TGTGCCAGCAGTCCCGAGGAGAACACTGAAGCTTTCTTT. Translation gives CASSPEENTEAFF.

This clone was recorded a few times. The CDR3 region has the DNA TGTGCCAGCAGCTTACCAAACAGAAAGAACACTGAAGCTTTCTTT. Its protein product is CASSLPNRKNTEAFF. The chain carries TRBV11-2 and TRBJ1-1; D is ambiguous. V lost 2 bases, J lost 1 base, and 11 bases lay in between. The CDR3 has 15 residues. Germline V lookup: CDR1 SGHAT, CDR2 FQNNGV.

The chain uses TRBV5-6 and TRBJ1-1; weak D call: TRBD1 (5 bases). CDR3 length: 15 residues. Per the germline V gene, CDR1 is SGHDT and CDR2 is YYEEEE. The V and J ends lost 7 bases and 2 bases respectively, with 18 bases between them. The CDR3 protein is CASHHRWGGNTEAFF. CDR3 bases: TGTGCCAGCCATCACCGTTGGGGGGGAAACACTGAAGCTTTCTTT.

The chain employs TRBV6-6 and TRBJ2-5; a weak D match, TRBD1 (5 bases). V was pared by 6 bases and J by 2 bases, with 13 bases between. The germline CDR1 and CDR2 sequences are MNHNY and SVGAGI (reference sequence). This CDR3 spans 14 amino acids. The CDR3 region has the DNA TGTGCCAGCAGCGCGCGGCAGGGACAAGAGACCCAGTACTTC. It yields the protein CASSARQGQETQYF.

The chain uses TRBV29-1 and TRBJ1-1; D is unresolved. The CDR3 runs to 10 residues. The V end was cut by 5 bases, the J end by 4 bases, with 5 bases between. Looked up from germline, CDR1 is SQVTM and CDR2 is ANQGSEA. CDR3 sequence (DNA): TGCAGCGTTCGGAGCACTGAAGCTTTCTTT. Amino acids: CSVRSTEAFF.

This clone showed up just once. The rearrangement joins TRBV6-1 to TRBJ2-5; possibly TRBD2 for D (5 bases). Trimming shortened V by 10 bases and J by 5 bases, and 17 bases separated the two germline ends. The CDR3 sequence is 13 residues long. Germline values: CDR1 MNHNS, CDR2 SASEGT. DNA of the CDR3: TGTGCCACCAGACTCCGGGGTACGGAGACCCAGTACTTC. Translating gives CATRLRGTETQYF.

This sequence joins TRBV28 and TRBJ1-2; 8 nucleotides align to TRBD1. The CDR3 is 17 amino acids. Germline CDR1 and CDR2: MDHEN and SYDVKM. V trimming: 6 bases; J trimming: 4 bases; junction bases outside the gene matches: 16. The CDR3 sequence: CASSPIFYRGRVYGYTF. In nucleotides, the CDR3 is TGTGCCAGCAGCCCCATCTTTTACAGGGGGAGGGTCTATGGCTACACCTTC.

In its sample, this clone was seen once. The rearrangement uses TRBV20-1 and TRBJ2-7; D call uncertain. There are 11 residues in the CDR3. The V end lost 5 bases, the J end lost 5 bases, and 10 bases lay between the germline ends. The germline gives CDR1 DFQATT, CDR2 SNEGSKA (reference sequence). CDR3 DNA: TGCAGTGCTCCAGATGCGGACGAGCAGTACTTC. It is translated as CSAPDADEQYF.

The CDR3 loop is CASSQEDMPYGYTF. The CDR3, as DNA: TGCGCCAGCAGCCAAGAAGACATGCCTTATGGCTACACCTTC. The chain combines TRBV4-1 with TRBJ1-2; D call uncertain. V lost 0 bases and J lost 5, with 10 bases in between. This CDR3 spans 14 amino acids. Per the germline V gene, CDR1 is MGHRA and CDR2 is YSYEKL.

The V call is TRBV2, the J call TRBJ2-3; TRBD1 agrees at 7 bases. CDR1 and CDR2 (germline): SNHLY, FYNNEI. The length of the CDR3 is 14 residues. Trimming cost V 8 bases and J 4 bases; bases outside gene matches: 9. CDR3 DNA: TGTGCCAGCGGACCGGGACAGAGCCCAGATACGCAGTATTTT. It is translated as CASGPGQSPDTQYF.

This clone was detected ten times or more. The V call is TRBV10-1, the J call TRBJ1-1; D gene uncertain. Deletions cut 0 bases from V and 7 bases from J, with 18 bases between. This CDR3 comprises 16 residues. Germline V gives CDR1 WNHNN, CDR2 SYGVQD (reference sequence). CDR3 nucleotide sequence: TGCGCCAGCAGTGAGTCGATTTTTGGAGGCCCGGGTGAAGCTTTCTTT. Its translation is CASSESIFGGPGEAFF.

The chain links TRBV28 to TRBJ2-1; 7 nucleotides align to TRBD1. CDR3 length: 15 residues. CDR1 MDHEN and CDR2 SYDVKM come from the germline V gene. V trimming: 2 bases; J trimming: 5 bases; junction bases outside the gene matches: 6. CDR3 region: CASSLLQGFHNEQFF. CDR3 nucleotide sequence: TGTGCCAGCAGTTTACTACAGGGGTTTCACAATGAGCAGTTCTTC.

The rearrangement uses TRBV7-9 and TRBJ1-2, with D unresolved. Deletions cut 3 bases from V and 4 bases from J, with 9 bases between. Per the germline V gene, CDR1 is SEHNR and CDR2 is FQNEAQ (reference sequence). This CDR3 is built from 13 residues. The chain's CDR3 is CASSFPSFYGYTF. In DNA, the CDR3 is TGTGCCAGCAGCTTTCCGTCCTTCTATGGCTACACCTTC.

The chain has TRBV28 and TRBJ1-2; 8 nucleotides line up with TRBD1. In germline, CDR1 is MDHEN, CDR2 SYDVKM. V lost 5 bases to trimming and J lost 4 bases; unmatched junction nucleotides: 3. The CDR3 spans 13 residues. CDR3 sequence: CASSPGTGYGYTF. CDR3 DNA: TGTGCCAGCAGTCCGGGGACAGGCTATGGCTACACCTTC.